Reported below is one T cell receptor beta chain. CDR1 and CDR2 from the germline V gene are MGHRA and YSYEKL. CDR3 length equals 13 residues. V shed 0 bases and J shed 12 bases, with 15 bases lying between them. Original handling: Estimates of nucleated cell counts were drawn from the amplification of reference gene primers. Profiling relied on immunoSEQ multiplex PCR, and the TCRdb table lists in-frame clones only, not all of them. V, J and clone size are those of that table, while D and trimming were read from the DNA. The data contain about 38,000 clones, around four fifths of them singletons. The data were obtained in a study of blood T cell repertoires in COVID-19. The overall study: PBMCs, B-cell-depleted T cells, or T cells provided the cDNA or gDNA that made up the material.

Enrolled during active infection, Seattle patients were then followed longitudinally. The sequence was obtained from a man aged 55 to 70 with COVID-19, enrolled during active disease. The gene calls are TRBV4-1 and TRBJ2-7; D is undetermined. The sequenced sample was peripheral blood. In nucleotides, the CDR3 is TGCGCCAGCAGCCAAGATCTGTGGGCAAGATTGTACTTC. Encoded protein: CASSQDLWARLYF.